These T cell receptor beta chains were read from a single sample in a study of blood T cells in healthy people across ages. TCRdb fed the 5' RACE reads into MiXCR, producing one record per CDR3 protein. Among around 1,100,000 distinct CDR3 sequences listed, 35% to 40% were seen once. The sample consisted of blood. Receptor source: a young man in good health. Each CDR3 is given with its conserved first and last residue. Fields, in order: clone size, V gene, D gene, J gene, CDR3 protein, CDR3 DNA. A D gene is named only where the DNA matches it firmly. Size tells how often a clone was seen (once, few, many) or the class of an expanded clone, and some rows leave it out.

>NA|TRBV12-3/TRBV12-4|TRBD1|TRBJ2-1
CASRFGQGVGNEQFF
TGTGCCAGCAGGTTCGGACAGGGAGTAGGGAATGAGCAGTTCTTC
>NA|TRBV9|NA|TRBJ2-3
CASSVEGLGVDTQYF
TGTGCCAGCAGCGTAGAGGGTCTGGGGGTAGATACGCAGTATTTT
>few|TRBV6-5|NA|TRBJ2-1
CASCVDAGRLYNEQFF
TGTGCCAGCTGCGTCGATGCAGGGCGATTATACAATGAGCAGTTCTTC
>NA|TRBV7-2|NA|TRBJ2-5
CASSSPFGAYQETQYF
TGTGCCAGCAGCTCACCCTTTGGGGCCTACCAAGAGACCCAGTACTTC
>once|TRBV7-2|NA|TRBJ2-5
CARSLSLGSYNEQYF
TGTGCCCGCAGCTTAAGTTTAGGGTCCTACAATGAGCAGTACTTC
>few|TRBV7-6|NA|TRBJ1-1
CASSRSWTNTEAFF
TGTGCCAGCAGCCGTTCGTGGACGAACACTGAAGCTTTCTTT
>few|TRBV28|NA|TRBJ1-2
CASSWGRGDGYTF
TGTGCCAGCAGCTGGGGACGGGGTGATGGCTACACCTTC
>NA|TRBV7-9|NA|TRBJ2-3
CASSPIFTEGNTQYF
TGTGCCAGCAGCCCCATTTTTACCGAGGGGAATACGCAGTATTTT
>NA|TRBV7-9|NA|TRBJ1-4
CASSLDVARKKLFF
TGTGCCAGCAGCTTAGACGTAGCAAGGAAAAAACTGTTTTTT
>NA|TRBV2|TRBD2|TRBJ2-7
CASLGASREGSSYEQYF
TGTGCCAGCTTAGGAGCTTCCAGGGAGGGGAGCTCCTACGAGCAGTACTTC
>NA|TRBV5-1|TRBD2|TRBJ2-3
CASSLSGVGTDTQYF
TGCGCCAGCAGCTTAAGCGGGGTTGGCACAGATACGCAGTATTTT
>NA|TRBV7-2|NA|TRBJ1-5
CASSSGAQPQHF
TGTGCCAGCAGTTCGGGGGCTCAGCCCCAGCATTTT
>NA|TRBV5-6|NA|TRBJ1-3
CASSLQASSSGNTIYF
TGTGCCAGCAGCTTACAGGCATCGAGCTCTGGAAACACCATATATTTT
>NA|TRBV3-1|TRBD1|TRBJ2-1
CASSLTGTGINEQFF
TGTGCCAGCAGTCTCACCGGGACAGGTATCAATGAGCAGTTCTTC
>NA|TRBV20-1|TRBD2|TRBJ2-2
CSASAGGNTGELFF
TGCAGTGCTAGCGCGGGGGGGAACACCGGGGAGCTGTTTTTT
>many|TRBV5-1|NA|TRBJ2-3
CASSLTGKSDTQYF
TGCGCCAGCAGCTTGACAGGGAAATCAGATACGCAGTATTTT
>NA|TRBV7-8|NA|TRBJ2-3
CASSLRSTHDTQYF
TGTGCCAGCAGCTTACGATCCACCCACGATACGCAGTATTTT
>NA|TRBV6-5|TRBD1|TRBJ1-2
CASRGTGGNYGYTF
TGTGCCAGCAGAGGGACAGGGGGAAACTATGGCTACACCTTC
>few|TRBV6-5|TRBD1|TRBJ2-4
CASSSRDRGLNIQYF
TGTGCCAGCAGTTCCAGGGACAGGGGGCTGAACATTCAGTACTTC
>NA|TRBV29-1|NA|TRBJ2-7
CSVAGFHEQYF
TGCAGCGTTGCGGGGTTCCACGAGCAGTACTTC
>once|TRBV25-1|NA|TRBJ2-5
CASRRFGETQYF
TGTGCCAGCAGGCGATTTGGGGAGACCCAGTACTTC
>NA|TRBV9|TRBD2|TRBJ2-3
CASSATTSGSTDTQYF
TGTGCCAGCAGCGCCACAACTAGCGGGAGCACAGATACGCAGTATTTT
>few|TRBV9|TRBD1|TRBJ2-3
CASRQGDSTDTQYF
TGTGCCAGCAGACAGGGGGATAGCACAGATACGCAGTATTTT
>few|TRBV7-9|TRBD1|TRBJ2-4
CASSLPGQGIQYF
TGTGCCAGCAGCCTACCTGGACAGGGCATTCAGTACTTC
>NA|TRBV20-1|TRBD2|TRBJ2-1
CSTRDRLADNEQFF
TGCAGTACTAGAGATAGACTAGCGGACAATGAGCAGTTCTTC
>NA|TRBV27|TRBD1|TRBJ1-4
CASSSTPGTGGKLFF
TGTGCCAGCAGTAGCACACCCGGGACAGGGGGAAAACTGTTTTTT
>NA|TRBV3-1|NA|TRBJ1-1
CASSQGSGLGTEAFF
TGTGCCAGCAGCCAAGGCTCGGGATTGGGAACTGAAGCTTTCTTT
>NA|TRBV4-1|NA|TRBJ1-6
CASSQELGRINSPLHF
TGCGCCAGCAGCCAAGAATTAGGGCGGATTAATTCACCCCTCCACTTT
>NA|TRBV6-6|NA|TRBJ1-2
CASSSSRDTHYGYTF
TGTGCCAGCAGTTCATCCCGGGACACCCACTATGGCTACACCTTC
>NA|TRBV7-3|TRBD1|TRBJ1-2
CASSLNGRGRNYGYTF
TGTGCCAGCAGCTTAAATGGCAGGGGGCGAAACTATGGCTACACCTTC
>NA|TRBV20-1|TRBD1|TRBJ2-7
CSARAQGAYEQYF
TGCAGTGCTAGGGCACAGGGGGCCTACGAGCAGTACTTC
>NA|TRBV29-1|NA|TRBJ1-5
CSVEAIQGQPQHF
TGCAGCGTTGAAGCAATACAGGGTCAGCCCCAGCATTTT
>few|TRBV4-3|TRBD2|TRBJ2-1
CASSQDPGGGQYNEQFF
TGCGCCAGCAGCCAAGATCCGGGGGGGGGCCAGTACAATGAGCAGTTCTTC
>NA|TRBV7-2|NA|TRBJ2-3
CASSLQTGHTDTQYF
TGTGCCAGCAGCTTACAGACAGGCCACACAGATACGCAGTATTTT
>NA|TRBV4-1|TRBD1|TRBJ1-2
CASSQTDRANYGYTF
TGCGCCAGCAGCCAAACGGACAGGGCCAACTATGGCTACACCTTC
>NA|TRBV7-2|TRBD2|TRBJ2-7
CASRERGGRYNEQYF
TGTGCCAGTAGAGAACGGGGGGGCAGGTACAATGAGCAGTACTTC
>NA|TRBV9|NA|TRBJ1-1
CANSATGNTEAFF
TGTGCCAACAGCGCGACGGGGAACACTGAAGCTTTCTTT
>NA|TRBV4-2|TRBD2|TRBJ2-4
CASSLQIAGSDIQYF
TGTGCCAGCAGCCTTCAAATAGCGGGATCCGACATTCAGTACTTC
>few|TRBV12-3/TRBV12-4|NA|TRBJ1-1
CASSHGQRGSEAFF
TGTGCCAGCAGCCATGGCCAGAGGGGATCTGAAGCTTTCTTT
>few|TRBV29-1|TRBD1|TRBJ1-5
CSVQNRTGPDNQPQHF
TGCAGCGTCCAAAACCGGACAGGGCCTGACAATCAGCCCCAGCATTTT
>NA|TRBV27|NA|TRBJ1-1
CASSFLGMQNTEAFF
TGTGCCAGCAGTTTCTTGGGGATGCAAAACACTGAAGCTTTCTTT
>NA|TRBV9|NA|TRBJ1-6
CASSVGDKENSPLHF
TGTGCCAGCAGCGTAGGGGACAAAGAAAATTCACCCCTCCACTTT
>NA|TRBV20-1|TRBD1|TRBJ1-1
CSARADRDTEAFF
TGCAGTGCTAGGGCGGACAGGGACACTGAAGCTTTCTTT
>once|TRBV3-1|NA|TRBJ1-2
CASSQGDGGYTF
TGTGCCAGCAGCCAAGGGGACGGTGGCTACACCTTC
>NA|TRBV19|NA|TRBJ2-4
CASRGGIGIQYF
TGTGCCAGTCGTGGGGGCATAGGCATTCAGTACTTC
>NA|TRBV20-1|TRBD2|TRBJ2-5
CSAPTSGGYQETRYF
TGCAGTGCTCCGACTAGCGGAGGATACCAAGAGACCCGGTACTTC
>few|TRBV18|TRBD1|TRBJ2-3
CASSRQGPTDTQYF
TGTGCCAGCTCCCGACAGGGACCCACAGATACGCAGTATTTT
>NA|TRBV20-1|NA|TRBJ2-2
CSASPNQNTGELFF
TGCAGTGCTTCCCCTAATCAGAACACCGGGGAGCTGTTTTTT
>once|TRBV20-1|TRBD2|TRBJ2-5
CSARNSGGAGETQYF
TGCAGTGCTAGAAATAGCGGGGGGGCCGGTGAGACCCAGTACTTC
>few|TRBV12-3/TRBV12-4|TRBD1|TRBJ2-1
CASSLSLGQYNEQFF
TGTGCCAGCAGTTTATCGTTGGGACAGTACAATGAGCAGTTCTTC
>many|TRBV5-6|NA|TRBJ2-7
CASRPQGPLSYEQYF
TGTGCCAGCAGACCACAGGGACCTTTATCCTACGAGCAGTACTTC
>few|TRBV29-1|NA|TRBJ2-7
CSAGEVSEQYF
TGCAGCGCCGGGGAGGTCTCCGAGCAGTACTTC
>few|TRBV29-1|NA|TRBJ1-2
CSVERSGVYGYTF
TGCAGCGTTGAAAGGTCGGGGGTTTATGGCTACACCTTC
>NA|TRBV5-1|NA|TRBJ2-1
CASSLDGPGRNEQFF
TGCGCCAGCAGCTTGGATGGACCCGGTCGGAATGAGCAGTTCTTC
>few|TRBV20-1|NA|TRBJ1-1
CSAMDSLNTEAFF
TGCAGTGCCATGGACAGCCTGAACACTGAAGCTTTCTTT
>NA|TRBV6-6|NA|TRBJ1-2
CASSYFQGSYGNTF
TGTGCCAGCAGTTACTTTCAGGGGTCTTATGGCAACACCTTC